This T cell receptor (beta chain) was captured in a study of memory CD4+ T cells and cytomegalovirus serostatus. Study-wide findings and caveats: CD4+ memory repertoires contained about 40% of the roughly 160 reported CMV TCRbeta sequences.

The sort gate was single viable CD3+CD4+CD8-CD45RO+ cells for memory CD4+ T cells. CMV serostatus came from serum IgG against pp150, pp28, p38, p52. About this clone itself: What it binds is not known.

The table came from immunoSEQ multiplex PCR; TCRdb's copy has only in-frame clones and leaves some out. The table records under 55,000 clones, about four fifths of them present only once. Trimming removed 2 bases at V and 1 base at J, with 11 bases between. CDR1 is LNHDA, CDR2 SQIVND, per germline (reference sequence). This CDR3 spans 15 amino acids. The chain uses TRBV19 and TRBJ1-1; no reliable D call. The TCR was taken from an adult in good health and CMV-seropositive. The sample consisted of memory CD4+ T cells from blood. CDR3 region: CASSIPAAGNTEAFF. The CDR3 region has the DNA TGTGCCAGTAGTATACCGGCAGCGGGGAACACTGAAGCTTTCTTT.